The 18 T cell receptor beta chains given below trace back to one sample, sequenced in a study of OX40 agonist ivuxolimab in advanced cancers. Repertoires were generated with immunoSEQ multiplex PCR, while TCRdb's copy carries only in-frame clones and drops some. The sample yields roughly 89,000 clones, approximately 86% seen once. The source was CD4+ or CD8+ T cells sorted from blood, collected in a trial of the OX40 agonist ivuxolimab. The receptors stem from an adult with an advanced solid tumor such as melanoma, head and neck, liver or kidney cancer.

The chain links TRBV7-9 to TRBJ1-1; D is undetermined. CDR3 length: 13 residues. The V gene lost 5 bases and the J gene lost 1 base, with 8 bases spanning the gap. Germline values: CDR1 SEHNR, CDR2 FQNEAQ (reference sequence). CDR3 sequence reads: CASSNGANTEAFF. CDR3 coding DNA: TGTGCCAGCAGCAACGGCGCGAACACTGAAGCTTTCTTT.

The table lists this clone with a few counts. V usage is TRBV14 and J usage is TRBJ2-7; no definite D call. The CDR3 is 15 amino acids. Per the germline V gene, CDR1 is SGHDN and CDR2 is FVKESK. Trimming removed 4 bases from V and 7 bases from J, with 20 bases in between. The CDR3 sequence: CASSPRYPSLGEQYF. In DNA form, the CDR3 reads TGTGCCAGCAGCCCTCGGTACCCTAGTTTGGGGGAGCAGTACTTC.

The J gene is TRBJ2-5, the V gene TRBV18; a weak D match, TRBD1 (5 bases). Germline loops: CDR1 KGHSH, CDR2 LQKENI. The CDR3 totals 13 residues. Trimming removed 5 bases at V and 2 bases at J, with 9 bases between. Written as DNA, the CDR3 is TGTGCCAGCTCAGCAGACAGACAAGAGACCCAGTACTTC. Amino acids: CASSADRQETQYF.

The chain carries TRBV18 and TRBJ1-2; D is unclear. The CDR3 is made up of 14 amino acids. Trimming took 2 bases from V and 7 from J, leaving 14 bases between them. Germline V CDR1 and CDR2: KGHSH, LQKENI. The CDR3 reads CASSPSVSGIGYTF. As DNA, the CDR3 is TGTGCCAGCTCACCATCAGTATCGGGAATTGGCTACACCTTC.

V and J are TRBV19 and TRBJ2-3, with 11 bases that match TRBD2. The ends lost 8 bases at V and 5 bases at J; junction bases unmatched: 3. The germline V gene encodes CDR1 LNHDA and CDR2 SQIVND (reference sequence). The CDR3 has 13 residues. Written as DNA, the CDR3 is TGTGCCAGTTCTGGACTAGCGGGAGATACGCAGTATTTT. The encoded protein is CASSGLAGDTQYF. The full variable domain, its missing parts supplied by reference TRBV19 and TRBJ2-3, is DGGITQSPKYLFRKEGQNVTLSCEQNLNHDAMYWYRQDPGQGLRLIYYSQIVNDFQKGDIAEGYSVSREKKESFPLTVTSAQKNPTAFYLCASSGLAGDTQYFGPGTRLTVL.

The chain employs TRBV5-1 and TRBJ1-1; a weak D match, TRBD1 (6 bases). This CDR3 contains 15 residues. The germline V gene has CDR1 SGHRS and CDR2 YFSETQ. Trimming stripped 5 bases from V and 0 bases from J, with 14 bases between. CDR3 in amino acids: CASRTGMSMNTEAFF. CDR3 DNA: TGCGCCAGCAGAACAGGGATGTCGATGAACACTGAAGCTTTCTTT.

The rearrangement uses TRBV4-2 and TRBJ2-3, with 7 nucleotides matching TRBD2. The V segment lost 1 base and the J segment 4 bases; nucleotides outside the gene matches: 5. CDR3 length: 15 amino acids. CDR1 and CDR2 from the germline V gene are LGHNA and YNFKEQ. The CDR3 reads CASSQARGSADTQYF. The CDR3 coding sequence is TGTGCCAGCAGCCAAGCGCGGGGGAGCGCAGATACGCAGTATTTT.

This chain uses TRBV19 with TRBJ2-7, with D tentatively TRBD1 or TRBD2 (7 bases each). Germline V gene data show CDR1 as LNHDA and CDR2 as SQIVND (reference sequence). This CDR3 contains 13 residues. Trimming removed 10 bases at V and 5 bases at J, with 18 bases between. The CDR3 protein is CATSDREGDEQYF. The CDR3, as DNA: TGTGCCACCTCAGACAGGGAGGGGGACGAGCAGTACTTC.

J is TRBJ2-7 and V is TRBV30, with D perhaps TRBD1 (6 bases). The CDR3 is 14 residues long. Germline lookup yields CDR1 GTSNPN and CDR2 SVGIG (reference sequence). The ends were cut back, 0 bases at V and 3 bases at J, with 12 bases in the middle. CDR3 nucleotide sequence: TGTGCCTGGAGTGTACACCGGACAGACTACGAGCAGTACTTC. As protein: CAWSVHRTDYEQYF.

The DNA of the CDR3 is TGTGCCAGCAGCTTGACAGGGAGGGCGAACACTGAAGCTTTCTTT. It specifies CASSLTGRANTEAFF. The chain joins TRBV5-8 to TRBJ1-1, with TRBD1 as a possible D gene (6 bases). Trimming shortened V by 1 base and J by 1 base, and 11 bases separated the two germline ends. The V gene's germline CDR1 is SGHTS and CDR2 YDEGEE. The CDR3 has 15 residues. Variable domain in full (rest from reference TRBV5-8 and TRBJ1-1): EAGVTQSPTHLIKTRGQQATLRCSPISGHTSVYWYQQALGLGLQFLLWYDEGEERNRGNFPPRFSGRQFPNYSSELNVNALELEDSALYLCASSLTGRANTEAFFGQGTRLTVV.

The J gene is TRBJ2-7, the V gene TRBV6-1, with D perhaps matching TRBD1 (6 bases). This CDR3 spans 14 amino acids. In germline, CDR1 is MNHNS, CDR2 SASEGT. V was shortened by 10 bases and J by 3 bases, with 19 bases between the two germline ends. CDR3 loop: CATLNGDNIYEQYF. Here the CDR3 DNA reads TGTGCCACCCTAAATGGGGACAATATCTACGAGCAGTACTTC.

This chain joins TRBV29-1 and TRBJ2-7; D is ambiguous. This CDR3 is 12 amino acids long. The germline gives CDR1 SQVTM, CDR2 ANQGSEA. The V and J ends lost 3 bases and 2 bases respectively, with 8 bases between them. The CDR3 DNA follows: TGCAGCGTTGACACAACGACCTACGAGCAGTACTTC. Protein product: CSVDTTTYEQYF.

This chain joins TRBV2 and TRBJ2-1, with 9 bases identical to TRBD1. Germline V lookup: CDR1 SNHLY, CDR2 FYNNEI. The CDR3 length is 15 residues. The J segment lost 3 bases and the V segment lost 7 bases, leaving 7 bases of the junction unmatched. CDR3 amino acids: CASKAGTGFYNEQFF. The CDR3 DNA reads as TGTGCCAGCAAGGCCGGGACAGGGTTCTACAATGAGCAGTTCTTC.

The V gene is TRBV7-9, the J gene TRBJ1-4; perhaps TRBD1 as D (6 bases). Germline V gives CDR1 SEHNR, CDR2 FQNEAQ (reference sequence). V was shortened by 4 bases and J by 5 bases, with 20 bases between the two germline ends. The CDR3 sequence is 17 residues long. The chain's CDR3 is CASSSLPPGGQNEKLFF. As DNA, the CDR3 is TGTGCCAGCAGCTCCCTTCCACCCGGGGGCCAGAATGAAAAACTGTTTTTT. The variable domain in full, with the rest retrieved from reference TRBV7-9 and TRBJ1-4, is DTGVSQNPRHKITKRGQNVTFRCDPISEHNRLYWYRQTLGQGPEFLTYFQNEAQLEKSRLLSDRFSAERPKGSFSTLEIQRTEQGDSAMYLCASSSLPPGGQNEKLFFGSGTQLSVL.

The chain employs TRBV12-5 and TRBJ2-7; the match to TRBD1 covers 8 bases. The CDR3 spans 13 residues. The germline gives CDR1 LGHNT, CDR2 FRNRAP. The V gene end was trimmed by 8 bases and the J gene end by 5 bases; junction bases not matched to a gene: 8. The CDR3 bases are TGTGCTAGTCTATTGGACAGGGCCAACGAGCAGTACTTC. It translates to CASLLDRANEQYF. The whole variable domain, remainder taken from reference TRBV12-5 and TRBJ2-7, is DARVTQTPRHKVTEMGQEVTMRCQPILGHNTVFWYRQTMMQGLELLAYFRNRAPLDDSGMPKDRFSAEMPDATLATLKIQPSEPRDSAVYFCASLLDRANEQYFGPGTRLTVT.

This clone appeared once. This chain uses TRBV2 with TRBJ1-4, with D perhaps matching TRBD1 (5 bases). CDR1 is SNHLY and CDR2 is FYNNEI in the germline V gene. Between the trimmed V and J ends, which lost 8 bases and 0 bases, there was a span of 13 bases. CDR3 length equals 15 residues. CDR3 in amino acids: CASGTMGATNEKLFF. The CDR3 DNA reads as TGTGCCAGCGGGACGATGGGGGCAACTAATGAAAAACTGTTTTTT.

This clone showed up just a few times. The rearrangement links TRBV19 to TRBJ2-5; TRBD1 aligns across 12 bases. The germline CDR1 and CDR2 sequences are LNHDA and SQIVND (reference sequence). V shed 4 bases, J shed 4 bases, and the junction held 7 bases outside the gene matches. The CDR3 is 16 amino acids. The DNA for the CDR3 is TGTGCCAGTAGTAAACCGGGACAGGGGGCGAGAGAGACCCAGTACTTC. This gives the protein CASSKPGQGARETQYF.

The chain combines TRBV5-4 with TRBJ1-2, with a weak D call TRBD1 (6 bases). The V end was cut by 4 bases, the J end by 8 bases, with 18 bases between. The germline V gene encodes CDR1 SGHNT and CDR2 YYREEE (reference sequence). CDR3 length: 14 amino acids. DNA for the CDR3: TGTGCCAGCAGCCTCCTCGGGGGGGCGGACGGCTACACCTTC. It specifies CASSLLGGADGYTF.